These T cell receptor beta chains were read from a single sample in a study of blood T cells in healthy people across ages. TCRdb reanalysed the 5' RACE reads using MiXCR and keeps one entry per CDR3 protein. This table holds over 450,000 distinct CDR3 sequences, 24% found once. The sample also formed part of further work on T cells of mothers and their children.

Input material: blood. The receptor set was obtained from a boy aged 10-17 years in good health. The conserved cysteine and the conserved F or W are not part of the CDR3 here. Size is omitted from some rows. Given values are once, few, many or a class for expanded clones.

TRBV27 . ASRWKSSYEQY
TRBV2 . ASSDEGGRGHTEAF
TRBV30 . AWSRNTAGNQPQH
TRBV20-1 . SARQVDEQF
TRBV7-6 . ASRDSRGSGDTQY
TRBV27 . ASSLWGADFYEQY
TRBV7-2 many ASSWGYNEQF
TRBV20-1 once SARDRSGGAVYTQY
TRBV5-5 many ASSSFPRQFFNEKLF
TRBV27 few ASSIDTSYNEQF
TRBV5-1 . ASSLGQGNYAYT
TRBV4-2 . ASSQPLQSNEQF
TRBV5-1 few ASSPDTTASTQY
TRBV7-9 few ASSPGTDEKLF
TRBV5-1 . ASSLVSAPTDTQY
TRBV28 . ASSPDSGKFNQPQH
TRBV28 . ASKGPNRRETQY
TRBV6-5 . ASSYGLAGVAGELF
TRBV6-2/TRBV6-3 . ASSYFPGQGGNQPQH
TRBV20-1 . SARAPRGSDTQY
TRBV20-1 . SARPQGLAGFEQF
TRBV4-2 . ASSQGTSGRTTGNEQF
TRBV11-1 . ASSFDLAGNQETQY
TRBV4-3 . ASSQDQGKSKNIQY
TRBV4-3 few ASSQDKGSYGYT
TRBV5-1 . ASSLFGTGGNEQF
TRBV13 . ASSKVDDYGYT
TRBV12-3/TRBV12-4 . AITLAGGREQY
TRBV11-1 few ASTVRDPVVNEQF
TRBV28 few ASSLPFGVYSSYNEQF
TRBV9 few ASSVGAGTDTQY
TRBV29-1 . SVEEGAPGTDTQY
TRBV29-1 . SVELVNEQF
TRBV27 . ASSSSTSGEPDTQY
TRBV20-1 few SARGLAGLNEQF
TRBV28 . ASTAGLAGDEQY
TRBV9 . ASSVRPGGTDTQY
TRBV27 . ASSLRMLREQF
TRBV7-2 many ASSTYEDSGNTIY
TRBV6-1 . ASSASGVKAQY
TRBV4-1 . ASSRVRAGGKETQY